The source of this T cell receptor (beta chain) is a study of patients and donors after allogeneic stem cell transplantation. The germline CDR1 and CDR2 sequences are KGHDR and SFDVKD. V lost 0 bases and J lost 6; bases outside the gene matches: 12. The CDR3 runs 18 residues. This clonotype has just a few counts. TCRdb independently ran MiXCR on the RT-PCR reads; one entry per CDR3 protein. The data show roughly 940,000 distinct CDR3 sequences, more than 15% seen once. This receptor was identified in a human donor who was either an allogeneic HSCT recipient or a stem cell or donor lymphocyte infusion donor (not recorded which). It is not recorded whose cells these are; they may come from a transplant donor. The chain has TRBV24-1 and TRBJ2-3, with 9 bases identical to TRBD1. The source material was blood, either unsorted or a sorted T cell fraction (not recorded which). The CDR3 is CATSDLPAPGQGGDTQYF. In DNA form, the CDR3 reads TGTGCCACCAGTGATTTGCCAGCCCCGGGACAGGGAGGGGATACGCAGTATTTT.